Given below is one T cell receptor beta chain in context. The sample originates from a study of blood T cell repertoires in COVID-19. Study-wide background: Samples of COVID-19 (acute and convalescent) were obtained from the United States, Italy and Spain. Sources were T cells, B-cell-depleted T cells, or PBMCs; the material itself was cDNA or gDNA.

The CDR3 is made up of 13 amino acids. The trim removed 7 bases at V and 4 bases at J, leaving 4 bases unmatched. Germline lookup yields CDR1 LGHNT and CDR2 FRNRAP. As handled by the study authors: Reference gene primers were amplified, and this amplification served to estimate nucleated cell counts. Profiling relied on immunoSEQ multiplex PCR, and the TCRdb table lists in-frame clones only, not all of them. That table gives V, J and clone size, and the DNA gave D and trimming. The sample has more than 150,000 clones, roughly nine tenths seen once. Sequencing used peripheral blood. The V and J genes are TRBV12-5 and TRBJ2-3, with 8 bases lining up with TRBD2. This TCR was sampled from a man between 65 and 80 years old with active or convalescent COVID-19. CDR3 sequence: CASEAGVSDTQYF. DNA for the CDR3: TGTGCTAGTGAAGCGGGGGTGTCAGATACGCAGTATTTT.